The present T cell receptor (beta chain) was sequenced within a study of T-cell memory formation after mild COVID-19. Study-level points and caveats: Memory cells collected pre-infection included some clones that later responded, suggesting cross-reactive memory joined.

The CDR3 runs 15 residues. Germline V gene lookup returns CDR1 LGHNA and CDR2 YSLEER. V dropped 8 bases and J dropped 6; count of bases not matched to a gene: 10. As concerns this clonotype: The antigen is not known.

TCRdb reprocessed the 5' RACE reads via MiXCR and lists one record per CDR3 protein. Among fewer than 600,000 distinct CDR3 sequences listed, about a fifth were seen once. Sequenced: PBMCs or a T cell subset sorted from them (not recorded which). The chain employs TRBV4-3 and TRBJ2-3, with 11 bases identical to TRBD1. This sequence was found in an adult woman who had mild COVID-19 (a few samples of this study predate the infection). Cell type and time point are not known. The CDR3 here is CASSDGQGAADTQYF. The CDR3 bases are TGCGCCAGCTCCGACGGACAGGGGGCCGCGGATACGCAGTATTTT.